The 28 T cell receptor beta chains below all came from one sample that was sequenced in a study of memory B cells and T cells in multiple sclerosis. Their antigen targets remain unknown. Separate sequencing covered autoproliferating (CFSE-dim) and non-proliferating (CFSE-high) T cells from stimulus-free culture. Cultures began with about 50 million CFSE-labeled PBMCs, unstimulated for more than 6 days, with replicate wells pooled. The assay was immunoSEQ multiplex PCR, and TCRdb's table has in-frame clones only and misses some. The data contain under 50,000 clones, over 75% of them singletons. The sample consisted of PBMCs from blood kept in culture. The receptors were sampled from a human donor with multiple sclerosis.

The CDR3 nucleotides are TGTGCCAGTCGCACGGATTACAATGAGCAGTTCTTC. This encodes CASRTDYNEQFF. This sequence joins TRBV2 and TRBJ2-1; D is unresolved. The V gene lost 9 bases and the J gene lost 4 bases, with 10 bases spanning the gap. Looked up from germline, CDR1 is SNHLY and CDR2 is FYNNEI. The CDR3 extends over 12 amino acids.

Here the CDR3 DNA reads TGCGCCAGCAGCCCCACTTGGGACAGCCCGAACACCGGGGAGCTGTTTTTT. As protein: CASSPTWDSPNTGELFF. The V and J genes are TRBV4-3 and TRBJ2-2; TRBD1 aligns across 7 bases. Germline V gene sequence: CDR1 LGHNA, CDR2 YSLEER. The CDR3 has 17 amino acids. The trim removed 4 bases at V and 0 bases at J, leaving 8 bases unmatched.

The chain has TRBV21-1 and TRBJ2-7; the table names TRBD1, a call not compared with the DNA. TRBV21-1 is reported as a pseudogene. The CDR3 totals 16 residues. This chain's CDR3 is CASSKAPDSLSYEQYF. The DNA of the CDR3 is TGTGCCAGCAGCAAAGCCCCGGACAGTTTGTCCTACGAGCAGTACTTC.

This chain connects TRBV6-6 to TRBJ1-1; 7 bases fit TRBD1. J was trimmed by 11 bases and V by 3 bases; bases with no gene match: 3. From germline, CDR1 is MNHNY and CDR2 SVGAGI (reference sequence). CDR3 length: 11 residues. CDR3 sequence reads: CASSYAGGAFF. The CDR3, as DNA: TGTGCCAGCAGTTATGCAGGGGGTGCTTTCTTT.

The chain has TRBV13 and TRBJ1-1; D uncertain. The V gene's germline CDR1 is PRHDT and CDR2 FYEKMQ (reference sequence). Trimming shortened V by 4 bases and J by 6 bases, and 15 bases separated the two germline ends. The CDR3 consists of 14 residues. The CDR3 reads CASSWRGFSSEAFF. CDR3 nucleotide sequence: TGTGCCAGCAGCTGGAGAGGGTTTTCCTCTGAAGCTTTCTTT. The entire variable domain, with the rest obtained from reference TRBV13 and TRBJ1-1, is as follows: AAGVIQSPRHLIKEKRETATLKCYPIPRHDTVYWYQQGPGQDPQFLISFYEKMQSDKGSIPDRFSAQQFSDYHSELNMSSLELGDSALYFCASSWRGFSSEAFFGQGTRLTVV.

The chain couples TRBV9 to TRBJ2-2; D not certain. With 4 bases removed from V and 2 bases from J, the gap between germline ends came to 9 bases. Germline V gene sequence: CDR1 SGDLS, CDR2 YYNGEE. CDR3 length: 14 amino acids. CDR3 sequence (DNA): TGTGCCAGCAGCCCCGGGCCCAACACCGGGGAGCTGTTTTTT. It encodes CASSPGPNTGELFF.

V usage is TRBV4-2 and J usage is TRBJ2-3; TRBD2 matches 11 bases. V lost 1 base, J lost 1 base, and 7 bases stayed unmatched. The CDR3 contains 18 residues. Looked up from germline, CDR1 is LGHNA and CDR2 is YNFKEQ. This CDR3 reads CASSQGPKTSGGTDTQYF. As DNA, the CDR3 is TGTGCCAGCAGCCAAGGTCCCAAGACTAGCGGGGGCACAGATACGCAGTATTTT.

V gene TRBV7-8 combines with J gene TRBJ1-1; D is uncertain. CDR1 SGHVS and CDR2 FQNEAQ come from the germline V gene. This CDR3 is 12 amino acids long. V shed 4 bases and J shed 7 bases, with 10 bases lying between them. CDR3 amino acids: CASSSDRNEAFF. The CDR3 region has the DNA TGTGCCAGCAGCTCGGACCGAAATGAAGCTTTCTTT.

The rearrangement uses TRBV7-9 and TRBJ2-6, with D perhaps TRBD2 (5 bases). Germline assignment: CDR1 SEHNR and CDR2 FQNEAQ (reference sequence). V was pared by 4 bases and J by 0 bases, with 19 bases between. This CDR3 has 19 amino acids. CDR3 protein: CASSSRRTPTRSGANVLTF. CDR3 DNA: TGTGCCAGCAGCTCACGACGGACTCCCACCCGCTCTGGGGCCAACGTCCTGACTTTC.

The gene calls are TRBV6-6 and TRBJ1-5; D may be TRBD1 (5 bases). Trimming took 8 bases from V and 5 from J, leaving 10 bases between them. The germline V gene has CDR1 MNHNY and CDR2 SVGAGI (reference sequence). The CDR3 is made up of 12 amino acids. The DNA of the CDR3 is TGTGCCAGCGGAGGAGGGGATCAGCCCCAGCATTTT. Its translation is CASGGGDQPQHF.

J is TRBJ1-2 and V is TRBV19, with no clear D. V was trimmed by 6 bases and J by 1 base, leaving 12 bases between them. The CDR3 loop spans 14 amino acids. From germline, CDR1 is LNHDA and CDR2 SQIVND (reference sequence). The CDR3 nucleotides read TGTGCCAGTAGAGGCCGCGGGGATAACTATGGCTACACCTTC. As protein: CASRGRGDNYGYTF.

This sequence joins TRBV6-1 and TRBJ2-2; possible D gene TRBD1, 6 bases. The CDR3 sequence is 13 residues long. Deletions cut 8 bases from V and 2 bases from J, with 9 bases between. Germline CDR1 MNHNS, CDR2 SASEGT. The CDR3 DNA reads as TGTGCCAGCGCCAGGGGAAACACCGGGGAGCTGTTTTTT. Translated: CASARGNTGELFF.

The J gene is TRBJ2-7, the V gene TRBV30, with D uncertain. Trimming pared 2 bases from V and 1 base from J, leaving 6 bases between. This CDR3 comprises 12 residues. Per the germline V gene, CDR1 is GTSNPN and CDR2 is SVGIG (reference sequence). CDR3 sequence reads: CAWSTPSYEQYF. In nucleotides, the CDR3 is TGTGCCTGGAGTACACCTTCCTACGAGCAGTACTTC.

This CDR3 is CASSSLGGQLAGELFF. The CDR3 nucleotides read TGTGCCAGCAGCTCCTTGGGGGGACAGTTAGCCGGGGAGCTGTTTTTT. This rearrangement joins TRBV7-2 to TRBJ2-2, with a possible D match to TRBD1 (7 bases). The germline gives CDR1 SGHTA, CDR2 FQGNSA. The length of the CDR3 is 16 residues. V shed 4 bases and J shed 6 bases, with 18 bases lying between them.

This chain uses TRBV7-9 with TRBJ2-2; D gene ambiguous. Trimming stripped 8 bases from V and 0 bases from J, with 10 bases between. The CDR3 contains 14 residues. Germline-derived CDR1 and CDR2 are SEHNR and FQNEAQ (reference sequence). The CDR3 DNA is TGTGCCAGCCAGGAACAGCCGAACACCGGGGAGCTGTTTTTT. Translation gives CASQEQPNTGELFF.

The chain has TRBV5-5 and TRBJ1-2; no reliable D call. The V gene's germline CDR1 is SGHKS and CDR2 YYEKEE (reference sequence). The CDR3 covers 13 residues. Trimming shortened V by 0 bases and J by 4 bases, and 7 bases separated the two germline ends. Written as DNA, the CDR3 is TGTGCCAGCAGCTTGGGCGGTAGCTATGGCTACACCTTC. This codes for CASSLGGSYGYTF.

The chain joins TRBV7-2 to TRBJ2-2, with 12 bases matching TRBD2. The CDR3 is 16 amino acids. The V gene's germline CDR1 is SGHTA and CDR2 FQGNSA. The V and J ends lost 5 bases and 4 bases, in that order; junction bases with no gene match: 5. Here the CDR3 DNA reads TGTGCCAGCAGCCCGAAGACTAGCGGGGGCACCGGGGAGCTGTTTTTT. As protein: CASSPKTSGGTGELFF.

The CDR3 DNA sequence: TGTGCCACCAGCACCAATCTGGAGACCCAGTACTTC. As protein: CATSTNLETQYF. The chain uses TRBV15 and TRBJ2-5; D remains ambiguous. The germline gives CDR1 LNHNV, CDR2 YYDKDF (reference sequence). The length of the CDR3 is 12 residues. V was cut by 4 bases and J by 5 bases, with 8 bases left in between.

The table lists this clone with a count of one. The gene calls are TRBV19 and TRBJ2-5, with 8 bases aligning to TRBD2. Germline values: CDR1 LNHDA, CDR2 SQIVND (reference sequence). With 8 bases clipped from V and 2 bases from J, the junction kept 4 bases outside the gene matches. The CDR3 contains 13 residues. The CDR3 here is CASQRGGQETQYF. The CDR3 bases are TGTGCCAGTCAACGGGGGGGGCAAGAGACCCAGTACTTC.

This chain connects TRBV5-8 to TRBJ1-2; D remains unclear. Germline lookup yields CDR1 SGHTS and CDR2 YDEGEE. Deletions cut 0 bases from V and 3 bases from J, with 9 bases between. CDR3 length equals 14 residues. CDR3 residues: CASSLDSAHYGYTF. Here the CDR3 DNA reads TGTGCCAGCAGCTTGGATAGCGCCCACTATGGCTACACCTTC.

J is TRBJ1-5 and V is TRBV7-2; D is possibly TRBD1 (5 bases). Germline loops: CDR1 SGHTA, CDR2 FQGNSA. Trimming stripped 2 bases from V and 6 bases from J, with 14 bases between. The CDR3 covers 15 residues. The CDR3 sequence is CASSLTGVGFQPQHF. CDR3 nucleotide sequence: TGTGCCAGCAGCTTAACGGGGGTTGGATTTCAGCCCCAGCATTTT.

The CDR3 spells CATGPGTANTGELFF. CDR3 bases: TGCGCCACCGGCCCCGGGACAGCCAACACCGGGGAGCTGTTTTTT. The chain uses TRBV10-1 and TRBJ2-2; 7 bases line up with TRBD1. Trimming removed 10 bases from V and 2 bases from J; junction bases left unmatched: 10. This CDR3 contains 15 residues. The V gene's germline CDR1 is WNHNN and CDR2 SYGVQD (reference sequence).

This rearrangement joins TRBV5-6 to TRBJ2-7, with D perhaps being TRBD1 or TRBD2 (6 bases each). This CDR3 comprises 13 residues. The V end lost 7 bases, the J end lost 1 base, and 12 bases lay between the germline ends. The germline V gene encodes CDR1 SGHDT and CDR2 YYEEEE. The CDR3 sequence: CASRGDTSYEQYF. CDR3 sequence (DNA): TGTGCCAGCCGCGGGGACACTTCCTACGAGCAGTACTTC. The whole variable domain, remainder taken from reference TRBV5-6 and TRBJ2-7, is DAGVTQSPTHLIKTRGQQVTLRCSPKSGHDTVSWYQQALGQGPQFIFQYYEEEERQRGNFPDRFSGHQFPNYSSELNVNALLLGDSALYLCASRGDTSYEQYFGPGTRLTVT.

Only one count was recorded for this clone. The V call is TRBV5-1, the J call TRBJ2-5; D not certain. This CDR3 spans 12 amino acids. The germline V gene has CDR1 SGHRS and CDR2 YFSETQ. The V and J ends lost 1 base and 5 bases respectively, with 6 bases between them. CDR3 nucleotides: TGCGCCAGCAGCTTGTATAGGGAGACCCAGTACTTC. Translation: CASSLYRETQYF.

V is TRBV25-1 and J is TRBJ2-5, with 7 nucleotides matching TRBD1. V lost 3 bases to trimming and J lost 3 bases; unmatched junction nucleotides: 7. This CDR3 region has 15 residues. The germline gives CDR1 MGHDK, CDR2 SYGVNS. The CDR3 is CASSDTGTVKETQYF. In DNA form, the CDR3 reads TGTGCCAGCAGTGACACCGGGACAGTAAAAGAGACCCAGTACTTC.

V usage is TRBV9 and J usage is TRBJ2-3; no reliable D call. V lost 0 bases and J 2 bases, leaving 4 bases between the germline ends. In germline, CDR1 is SGDLS, CDR2 YYNGEE. The CDR3 runs to 13 residues. CDR3 protein: CASSVDSTDTQYF. Written as DNA, the CDR3 is TGTGCCAGCAGCGTAGACTCCACAGATACGCAGTATTTT.

The chain uses TRBV7-8 and TRBJ2-2, with D possibly being TRBD1 (5 bases). Trimming shortened V by 1 base and J by 3 bases, and 12 bases separated the two germline ends. Per germline, CDR1 SGHVS and CDR2 FQNEAQ. The CDR3 has 16 amino acids. CDR3 residues: CASSLEGVGYTGELFF. CDR3 nucleotides: TGTGCCAGCAGCTTAGAAGGGGTAGGGTACACCGGGGAGCTGTTTTTT. Full variable domain (outside the CDR3, taken from reference TRBV7-8 and TRBJ2-2): GAGVSQSPRYKVAKRGQDVALRCDPISGHVSLFWYQQALGQGPEFLTYFQNEAQLDKSGLPSDRFFAERPEGSVSTLKIQRTQQEDSAVYLCASSLEGVGYTGELFFGEGSRLTVL.

The chain couples TRBV6-5 to TRBJ1-1; TRBD1 is a possible D gene (5 bases). Germline-derived CDR1 and CDR2 are MNHEY and SVGAGI. Trimming stripped 5 bases from V and 1 base from J, with 8 bases between. The length of the CDR3 is 13 residues. In DNA form, the CDR3 reads TGTGCCAGCAGTACCGGGGGGAACACTGAAGCTTTCTTT. Translated: CASSTGGNTEAFF.